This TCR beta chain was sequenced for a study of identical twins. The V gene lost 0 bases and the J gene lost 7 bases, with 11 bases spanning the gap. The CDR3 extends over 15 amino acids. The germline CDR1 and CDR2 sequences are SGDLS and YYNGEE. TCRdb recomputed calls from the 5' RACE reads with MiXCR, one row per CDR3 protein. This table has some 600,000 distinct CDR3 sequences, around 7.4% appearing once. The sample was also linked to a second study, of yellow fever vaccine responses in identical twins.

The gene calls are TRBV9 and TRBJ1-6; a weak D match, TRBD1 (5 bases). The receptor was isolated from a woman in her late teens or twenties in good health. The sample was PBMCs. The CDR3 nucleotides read TGTGCCAGCAGCGTAGTCTCGGGGGGGAATTCACCCCTCCACTTT. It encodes CASSVVSGGNSPLHF.